The clone carrying this T cell receptor (beta chain) was observed a few times. The antigen is unknown. This record comes from a study of CD8 T cells in ankylosing spondylitis. Using its own MiXCR run on the 5' RACE reads, TCRdb lists one record per CDR3 protein. The table lists around 94,000 distinct CDR3 sequences, around 8.5% of them singletons. V was pared by 3 bases and J by 7 bases, with 7 bases of the junction left unmatched. This CDR3 comprises 15 residues. The germline V gene has CDR1 DFQATT and CDR2 SNEGSKA (reference sequence). General study results and limits: Matched synovial fluid from ankylosing spondylitis patients was reported to be enriched for disease-linked clones. Both synovial fluid and blood in reactive arthritis had previously been reported to carry some motif variants. A motif in TCR beta, a set of roughly eight highly homologous variants, appeared characteristic of ankylosing spondylitis blood.

The chain combines TRBV20-1 with TRBJ2-2; 11 nucleotides agree with TRBD2. Material: blood, either unsorted or a sorted T cell fraction (not recorded which). The sequence was obtained from a male donor with ankylosing spondylitis. The CDR3 DNA follows: TGCAGTGCTAGTTATAGCGGGAGGGCCATCGGGGAGCTGTTTTTT. Translation: CSASYSGRAIGELFF.